This TCR beta chain derives from a study of shared clonotypes between healthy human individuals. Notes on the study in general: Clonotype sharing among donors was thought likely to change with sequencing depth.

Notes on this clone: Its antigen is unknown.

Donation came from healthy HIV-negative adults that had no recent acute infections or vaccinations. The CDR3 spans 16 residues. CDR1 and CDR2 from the germline V gene are MDHEN and SYDVKM. V trimming: 6 bases; J trimming: 6 bases; junction bases outside the gene matches: 10. This table comes from immunoSEQ multiplex PCR, and its TCRdb copy is limited to in-frame clones, with some not included. This sample has 1 million to 1.2 million clones, with 70% to 80% found just once. Sequencing used memory CD4+ T cells from PBMCs. Subset here: CD45RA-negative fraction. The clonotype comes from a man aged 18 to 29 in good health. Some clones in this sample may be carry-over from other donors' samples. V gene TRBV28 combines with J gene TRBJ2-7; 14 bases map to TRBD2. DNA of the CDR3: TGTGCCAGCAGAATAGGGACTAGCGGGAGCTTTCGCGAGCAGTACTTC. It specifies CASRIGTSGSFREQYF.